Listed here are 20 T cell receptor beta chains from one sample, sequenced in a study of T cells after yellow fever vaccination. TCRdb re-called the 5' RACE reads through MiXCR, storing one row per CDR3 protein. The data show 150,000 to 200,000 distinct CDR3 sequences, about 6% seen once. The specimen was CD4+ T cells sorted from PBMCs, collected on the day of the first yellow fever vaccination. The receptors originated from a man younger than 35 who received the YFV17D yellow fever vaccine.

CDR3 DNA: TGTGCCTGGAAAGGGACCGCGGGATTGGAGCAGTACTTC. It is translated as CAWKGTAGLEQYF. The chain carries TRBV30 and TRBJ2-7; TRBD2 is a possible D gene (6 bases). The germline gives CDR1 GTSNPN, CDR2 SVGIG (reference sequence). The CDR3 spans 13 residues. Trimming left V 4 bases short and J 7 bases short, with 17 bases between.

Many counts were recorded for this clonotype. The CDR3 DNA reads as TGCAGTGCTAGAAGCGGCCAATCGGACGAGCAGTACGTC. Its translation: CSARSGQSDEQYV. The chain links TRBV20-1 to TRBJ2-7; a weak D match, TRBD2 (5 bases). There are 13 residues in the CDR3. The V and J ends lost 2 bases and 5 bases respectively, with 13 bases between them. Germline CDR1 DFQATT, CDR2 SNEGSKA (reference sequence).

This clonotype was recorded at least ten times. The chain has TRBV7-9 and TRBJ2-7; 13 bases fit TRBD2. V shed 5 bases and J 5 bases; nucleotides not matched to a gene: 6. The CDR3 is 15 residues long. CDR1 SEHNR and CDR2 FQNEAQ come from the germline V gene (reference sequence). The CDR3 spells CASSRTSGGADEQYF. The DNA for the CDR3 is TGTGCCAGCAGCAGAACTAGCGGGGGGGCTGACGAGCAGTACTTC.

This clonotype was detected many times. The CDR3 region has the DNA TGCGCCAGCAGCCTTAGCGCAGTTAGCAATCAGCCCCAGCATTTT. Translating it yields CASSLSAVSNQPQHF. This sequence joins TRBV4-3 and TRBJ1-5; D gene unclear. CDR1 and CDR2 from the germline V gene are LGHNA and YSLEER. The CDR3 is 15 amino acids. The V end lost 4 bases, the J end lost 0 bases, and 10 bases lay between the germline ends.

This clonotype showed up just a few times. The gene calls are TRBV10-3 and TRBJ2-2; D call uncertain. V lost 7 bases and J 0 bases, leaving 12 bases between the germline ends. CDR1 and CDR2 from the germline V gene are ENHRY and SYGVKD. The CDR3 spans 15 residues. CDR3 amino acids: CAIKNRSANTGELFF. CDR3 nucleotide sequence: TGTGCCATCAAGAACAGATCCGCGAACACCGGGGAGCTGTTTTTT.

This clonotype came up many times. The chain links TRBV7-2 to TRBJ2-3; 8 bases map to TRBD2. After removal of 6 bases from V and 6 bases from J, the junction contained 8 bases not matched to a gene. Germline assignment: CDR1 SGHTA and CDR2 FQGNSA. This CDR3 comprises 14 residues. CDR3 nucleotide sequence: TGTGCCAGCAGTAGCGGAGTAGCGGGGGATACGCAGTATTTT. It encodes CASSSGVAGDTQYF.

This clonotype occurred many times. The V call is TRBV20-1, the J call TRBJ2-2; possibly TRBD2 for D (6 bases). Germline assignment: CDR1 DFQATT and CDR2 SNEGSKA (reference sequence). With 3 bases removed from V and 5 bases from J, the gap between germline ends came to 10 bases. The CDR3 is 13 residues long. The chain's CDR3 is CSASHGTTGELFF. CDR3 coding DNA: TGCAGTGCTAGCCACGGGACTACCGGGGAGCTGTTTTTT.

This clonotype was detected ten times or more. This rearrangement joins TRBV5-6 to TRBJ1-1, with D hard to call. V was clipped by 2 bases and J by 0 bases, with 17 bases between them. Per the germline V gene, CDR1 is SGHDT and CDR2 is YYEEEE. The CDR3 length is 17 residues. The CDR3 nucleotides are TGTGCCAGCAGCTTCTCCCATGATGGGCGGGTGAACACTGAAGCTTTCTTT. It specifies CASSFSHDGRVNTEAFF.

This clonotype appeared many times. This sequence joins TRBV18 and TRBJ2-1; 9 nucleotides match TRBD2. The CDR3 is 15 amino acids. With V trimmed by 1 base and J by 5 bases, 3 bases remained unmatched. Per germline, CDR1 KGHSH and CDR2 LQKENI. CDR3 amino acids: CASSPQRGDDNEQFF. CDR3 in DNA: TGTGCCAGCTCACCACAGCGGGGGGATGACAATGAGCAGTTCTTC.

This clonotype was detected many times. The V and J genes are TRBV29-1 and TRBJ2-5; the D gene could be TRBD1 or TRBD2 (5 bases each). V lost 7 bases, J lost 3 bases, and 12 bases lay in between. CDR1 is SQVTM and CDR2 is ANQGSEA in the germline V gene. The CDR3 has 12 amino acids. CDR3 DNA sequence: TGCAGCGCCGTGGGGGACGAAGAGACCCAGTACTTC. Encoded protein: CSAVGDEETQYF.

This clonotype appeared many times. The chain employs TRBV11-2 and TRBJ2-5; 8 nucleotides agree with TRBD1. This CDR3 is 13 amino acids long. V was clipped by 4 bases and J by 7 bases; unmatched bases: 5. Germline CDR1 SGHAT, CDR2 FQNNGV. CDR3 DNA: TGTGCCAGCAGCTCTTACAGGGGGTCGACCCAGTACTTC. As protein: CASSSYRGSTQYF.

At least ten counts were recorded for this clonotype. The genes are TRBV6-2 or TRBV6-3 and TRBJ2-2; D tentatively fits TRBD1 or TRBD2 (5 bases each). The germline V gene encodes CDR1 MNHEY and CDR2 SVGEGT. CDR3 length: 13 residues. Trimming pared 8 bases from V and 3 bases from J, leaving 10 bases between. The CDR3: CASRGRDTGELFF. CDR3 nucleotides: TGTGCCAGCCGGGGCCGGGACACCGGGGAGCTGTTTTTT.

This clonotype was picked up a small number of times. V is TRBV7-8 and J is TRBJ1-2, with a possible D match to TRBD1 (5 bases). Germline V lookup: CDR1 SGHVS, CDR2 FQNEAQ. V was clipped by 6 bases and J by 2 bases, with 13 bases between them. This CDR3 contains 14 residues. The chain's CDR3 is CASRPLGGNYGYTF. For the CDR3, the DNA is TGTGCCAGCAGGCCCCTCGGGGGGAACTATGGCTACACCTTC.

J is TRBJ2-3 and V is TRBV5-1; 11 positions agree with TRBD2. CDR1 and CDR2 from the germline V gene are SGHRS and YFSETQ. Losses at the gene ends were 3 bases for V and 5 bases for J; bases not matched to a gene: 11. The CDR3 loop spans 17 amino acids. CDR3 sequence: CASSSKRTSGGVDTQYF. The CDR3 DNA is TGCGCCAGCAGCTCAAAGCGTACTAGCGGGGGTGTAGATACGCAGTATTTT.

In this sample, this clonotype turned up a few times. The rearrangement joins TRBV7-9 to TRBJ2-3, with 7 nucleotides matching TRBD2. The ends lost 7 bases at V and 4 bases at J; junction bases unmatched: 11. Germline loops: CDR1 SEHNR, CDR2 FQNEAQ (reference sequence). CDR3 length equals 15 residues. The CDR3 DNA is TGTGCCAGCATCGCCACCAGACTAGCCCCAGATACGCAGTATTTT. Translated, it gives CASIATRLAPDTQYF.

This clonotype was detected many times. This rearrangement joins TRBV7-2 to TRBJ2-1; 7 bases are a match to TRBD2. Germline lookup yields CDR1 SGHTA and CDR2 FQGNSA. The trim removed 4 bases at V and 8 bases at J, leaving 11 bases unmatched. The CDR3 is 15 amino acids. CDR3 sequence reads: CASSYGGLVSHEQFF. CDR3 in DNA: TGTGCCAGCAGCTACGGAGGACTAGTTTCCCATGAGCAGTTCTTC.

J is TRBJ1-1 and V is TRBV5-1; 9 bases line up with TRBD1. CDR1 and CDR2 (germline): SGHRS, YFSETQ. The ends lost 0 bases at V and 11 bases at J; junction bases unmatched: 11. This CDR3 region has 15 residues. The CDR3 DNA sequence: TGCGCCAGCAGCTTGGTAACAGGGGGCGGCCCTGGCGCTTTCTTT. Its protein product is CASSLVTGGGPGAFF.

Here the CDR3 reads CASSVASIQPQHF. CDR3 nucleotide sequence: TGTGCCAGCAGCGTAGCTTCCATCCAGCCCCAGCATTTT. The V and J genes are TRBV9 and TRBJ1-5; D call uncertain. This CDR3 has 13 residues. The ends were cut back, 0 bases at V and 7 bases at J, with 8 bases in the middle. The germline V gene encodes CDR1 SGDLS and CDR2 YYNGEE.

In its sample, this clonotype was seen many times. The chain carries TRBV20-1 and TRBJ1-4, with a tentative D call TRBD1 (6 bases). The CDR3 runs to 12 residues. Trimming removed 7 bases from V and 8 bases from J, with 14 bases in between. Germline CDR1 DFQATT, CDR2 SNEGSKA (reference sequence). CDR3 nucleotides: TGCAGTGGGGGGGGCAGGGGAGAAAAACTGTTTTTT. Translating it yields CSGGGRGEKLFF.

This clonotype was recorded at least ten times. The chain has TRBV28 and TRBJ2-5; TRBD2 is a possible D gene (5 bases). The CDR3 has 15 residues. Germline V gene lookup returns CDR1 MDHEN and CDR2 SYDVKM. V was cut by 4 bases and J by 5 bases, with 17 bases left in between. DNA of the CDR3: TGTGCCAGCAGTTCCCCCGGGGAAGGCTCGGAGACCCAGTACTTC. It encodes CASSSPGEGSETQYF.